Listed below are T cell receptor beta chains from one sample, sequenced in a study of T cell repertoires in cytomegalovirus infection. TCRdb analysed the reads with MiXCR anew, one entry per CDR3 protein. The sample consists of almost 550,000 distinct CDR3 sequences, approximately 15% of them appearing once. The sequenced sample consisted of CD8+ T cells from PBMCs. The receptors come from a human donor in good health (CMV status not recorded). Some clones in this sample may be carry-over from other donors' samples. Both conserved end residues are part of each CDR3. A D gene is named only where the DNA matches it firmly. A row's size may be missing; if present it is once, few, many or a size class.

abundance,v_gene,j_gene,d_gene,CDR3aa,CDR3nt
few,TRBV13,TRBJ2-3,TRBD2,CASSPLLGEGSTDTQYF,TGTGCCAGCAGCCCCCTTCTTGGGGAGGGGTCGACAGATACGCAGTATTTT
many,TRBV10-3,TRBJ2-7,NA,CAISESYRGSSYEQYF,TGTGCCATCAGTGAGTCTTACCGCGGTTCCTCCTACGAGCAGTACTTC
NA,TRBV20-1,TRBJ2-7,TRBD2,CSARGSRLATVSYEQYF,TGCAGTGCTAGAGGATCCCGACTAGCGACCGTCTCCTACGAGCAGTACTTC
many,TRBV7-3,TRBJ2-1,NA,CASLKGGEQFF,TGTGCCAGCTTAAAGGGGGGTGAGCAGTTCTTC
NA,TRBV6-5,TRBJ1-1,NA,CASSNNQDAEAFF,TGTGCCAGCAGTAATAACCAAGACGCTGAAGCTTTCTTT
many,TRBV10-3,TRBJ2-1,NA,CAISESIQGPYNEQFF,TGTGCCATCAGTGAGTCGATTCAGGGACCCTACAATGAGCAGTTCTTC
few,TRBV7-9,TRBJ2-7,TRBD1,CASSWTGGQYEQYF,TGTGCCAGCAGCTGGACAGGGGGACAGTACGAGCAGTACTTC
few,TRBV2,TRBJ2-6,TRBD2,CASSEGASGGASGANVLTF,TGTGCCAGCAGTGAGGGGGCTAGCGGGGGGGCCTCTGGGGCCAACGTCCTGACTTTC
NA,TRBV4-1,TRBJ2-3,NA,CASSQDVSAHTDTQYF,TGCGCCAGCAGCCAAGATGTAAGCGCTCACACAGATACGCAGTATTTT
many,TRBV7-9,TRBJ2-7,NA,CASSVDSREDEQYF,TGTGCCAGCAGCGTGGACAGTCGAGAGGACGAGCAGTACTTC
few,TRBV10-2,TRBJ1-3,NA,CASSESAGRGNTIYF,TGCGCCAGCAGTGAGTCGGCAGGGCGAGGAAACACCATATATTTT
few,TRBV19,TRBJ2-5,TRBD2,CASSASGLQETQYF,TGTGCCAGTAGCGCTAGCGGCCTTCAAGAGACCCAGTACTTC
few,TRBV4-1,TRBJ2-2,NA,CASSQVTVGGELFF,TGCGCCAGCAGCCAAGTTACAGTCGGCGGGGAGCTGTTTTTT
many,TRBV6-1,TRBJ1-1,NA,CASSEASGTEAFF,TGTGCCAGCAGTGAAGCGTCAGGTACTGAAGCTTTCTTT
few,TRBV6-1,TRBJ2-7,NA,CASRAGQVYEQYF,TGTGCCAGCAGAGCGGGACAGGTCTACGAGCAGTACTTC
NA,TRBV19,TRBJ2-4,NA,CASSTGPGAKNIQYF,TGTGCCAGTAGTACCGGACCCGGAGCCAAAAACATTCAGTACTTC
few,TRBV6-5,TRBJ2-7,TRBD1,CASSAGTGHHEQYF,TGTGCCAGCAGTGCTGGGACAGGGCACCACGAGCAGTACTTC
NA,TRBV18,TRBJ1-1,NA,CASSPIWAESTEAFF,TGTGCCAGCTCCCCCATATGGGCAGAGAGCACTGAAGCTTTCTTT
few,TRBV27,TRBJ2-5,TRBD2,CASSLFSDTRGDQETQYF,TGTGCCAGCAGTTTATTTTCGGATACCCGGGGGGATCAAGAGACCCAGTACTTC
many,TRBV6-5,TRBJ2-1,TRBD2,CASSYSAGESYNEQFF,TGTGCCAGCAGTTACTCTGCGGGAGAGTCCTACAATGAGCAGTTCTTC
many,TRBV11-2,TRBJ2-1,TRBD2,CASSRNAGTSGYNEQFF,TGTGCCAGCAGCCGAAATGCCGGGACTAGCGGCTACAATGAGCAGTTCTTC
few,TRBV27,TRBJ2-7,NA,CASRDNREQYF,TGTGCCAGCAGGGACAACCGCGAGCAGTACTTC
many,TRBV7-3,TRBJ2-1,NA,CASSYSASSYNEQFF,TGTGCCAGCAGCTATAGCGCGAGCTCCTACAATGAGCAGTTCTTC
few,TRBV12-3/TRBV12-4,TRBJ2-7,TRBD1,CASSPFGRDSYEQYF,TGTGCCAGCAGTCCCTTCGGCCGGGACAGCTACGAGCAGTACTTC
NA,TRBV27,TRBJ2-2,NA,CASSFKATGELFF,TGTGCCAGCAGTTTCAAGGCCACCGGGGAGCTGTTTTTT
few,TRBV6-6,TRBJ1-1,NA,CASSYRRDTEAFF,TGTGCCAGCAGTTACCGCAGGGACACTGAAGCTTTCTTT
many,TRBV4-1,TRBJ2-1,NA,CASSQDVRGSSYNEQFF,TGCGCCAGCAGCCAAGATGTTAGGGGTTCGTCCTACAATGAGCAGTTCTTC
many,TRBV12-3/TRBV12-4,TRBJ1-4,NA,CASSASQGLEKLFF,TGTGCCAGCAGTGCCTCCCAGGGGCTCGAAAAACTGTTTTTT
NA,TRBV20-1,TRBJ1-1,NA,CSARRDTEAFF,TGCAGTGCTAGAAGGGACACTGAAGCTTTCTTT
NA,TRBV7-6,TRBJ1-1,NA,CASSLRRPAHGIGVTEAFF,TGTGCCAGCAGCTTACGGCGGCCAGCACATGGGATCGGGGTCACTGAAGCTTTCTTT
NA,TRBV4-1,TRBJ2-2,TRBD2,CASSIGSGRSGELFF,TGCGCCAGCAGCATCGGGAGCGGGAGAAGCGGGGAGCTGTTTTTT
few,TRBV9,TRBJ1-5,NA,CASSVDNGNQPQHF,TGTGCCAGCAGCGTAGATAACGGCAATCAGCCCCAGCATTTT
NA,TRBV11-2,TRBJ2-3,TRBD1,CASSSGTGVYTDTQYF,TGTGCCAGCAGCTCCGGGACAGGGGTTTACACAGATACGCAGTATTTT
many,TRBV5-1,TRBJ1-1,NA,CASSGGNTEAFF,TGTGCCAGCAGTGGGGGGAACACTGAAGCTTTCTTT
few,TRBV5-1,TRBJ1-1,NA,CASRGGNRGEAFF,TGCGCCAGCAGGGGCGGCAACAGAGGTGAAGCTTTCTTT